Listed below are T cell receptor beta chains from one sample, sequenced in a study of T cells in Graves' hyperthyroidism and ophthalmopathy. One entry per CDR3 protein, called by TCRdb with MiXCR from the multiplex PCR reads. The repertoire holds 550,000 to 650,000 distinct CDR3 sequences, with around 13% as singletons. The sample comprised blood. The receptor source for this set is a woman in her twenties or thirties with Graves' hyperthyroidism that later progressed to Graves' ophthalmopathy. Both conserved end residues are part of each CDR3. Expanded clones get a size class; other rows say once, few or many, or leave the size out.

>TRBV28|many
CASSLWGQTATSTDTQYF
>TRBV6-1|many
CASTDPARWFGNTIYF
>TRBV5-1|-
CASSVPGNGYTF
>TRBV20-1|-
CSADAPVAYNEQFF
>TRBV29-1|many
CSVEDLPGPGTSGRVGPYEQYF
>TRBV9|-
CASSLLGQVAGELFF
>TRBV29-1|-
CSVDAGTGLGEQYF
>TRBV25-1|-
CASREGDRTGNTIYF
>TRBV5-5|many
CASSPFRGDYGYTF
>TRBV12-3/TRBV12-4|many
CASSLLGSGRTDTQYF
>TRBV7-8|many
CASRKDRGSEKLFF
>TRBV28|many
CASTLPGQGNTEAFF
>TRBV6-2/TRBV6-3|many
CASSSESGANGGYTF
>TRBV20-1|few
CSARGVAAGGTYEQYF
>TRBV7-8|many
CASIKAGGPFEQFF
>TRBV12-3/TRBV12-4|-
CASSLGEGRFHF
>TRBV13|many
CASRLTGGETQYF
>TRBV30|many
CAWSGPYEQYF
>TRBV15|-
CATNRGQNQPQHF
>TRBV9|-
CASSVVVAGSQEGTDTQYF
>TRBV3-1|many
CASTVGSGSSYNEQFF
>TRBV29-1|many
CSVWLEGLRDTQYF
>TRBV3-1|-
CASGGGEQYF
>TRBV2|many
CASSLTFMPSPGELFF
>TRBV20-1|-
CSVRDPGTGVLNTEAFF
>TRBV3-1|-
CASSPLSRDTGGQAIYF
>TRBV7-2|many
CASSLITAYEQYF
>TRBV6-1|few
CASSSSGGGSYNSPLHF
>TRBV12-5|many
CASAPQGTKNIQYF
>TRBV6-1|-
CASSEGDRGPTYNQPQHF
>TRBV6-2/TRBV6-3|-
CASSTGGLPNTEAFF
>TRBV11-2|many
CASSLEGDTEAFF
>TRBV7-9|-
CASSPDRNNQPQHF
>TRBV10-3|many
CAISETKGTSGLQETQYF
>TRBV30|many
CAWSVRLTVNTEAFF
>TRBV30|-
CAWAPDSFYGYTF
>TRBV12-3/TRBV12-4|many
CASSPGTSDEQYF
>TRBV3-1|many
CASSQDDQPQHF
>TRBV11-2|many
CASSGAGGGDYEQYF
>TRBV7-2|many
CASSLAGTGGELFF